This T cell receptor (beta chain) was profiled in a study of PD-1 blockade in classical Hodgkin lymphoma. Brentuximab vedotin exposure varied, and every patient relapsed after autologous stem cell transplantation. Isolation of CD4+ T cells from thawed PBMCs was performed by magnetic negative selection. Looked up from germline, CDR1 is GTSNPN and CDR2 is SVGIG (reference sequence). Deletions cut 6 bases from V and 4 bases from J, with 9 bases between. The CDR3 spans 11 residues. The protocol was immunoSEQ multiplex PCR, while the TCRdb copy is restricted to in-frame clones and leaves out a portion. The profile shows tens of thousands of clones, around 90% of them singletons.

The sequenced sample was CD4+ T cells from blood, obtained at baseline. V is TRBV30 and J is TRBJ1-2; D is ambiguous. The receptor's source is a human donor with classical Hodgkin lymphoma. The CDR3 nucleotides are TGTGCCTGCCCTTCGGTCTATGGCTACACCTTC. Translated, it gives CACPSVYGYTF.